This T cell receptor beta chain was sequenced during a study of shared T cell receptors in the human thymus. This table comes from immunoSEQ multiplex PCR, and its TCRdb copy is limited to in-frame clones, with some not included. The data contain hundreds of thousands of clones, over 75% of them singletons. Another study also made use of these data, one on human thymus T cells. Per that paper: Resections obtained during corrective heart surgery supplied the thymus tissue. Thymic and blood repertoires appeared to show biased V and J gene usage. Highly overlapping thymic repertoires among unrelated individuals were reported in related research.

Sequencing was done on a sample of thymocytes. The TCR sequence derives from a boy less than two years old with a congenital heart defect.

The CDR3 DNA reads TGCAGCGGAATTGCCGGGGCGGGAGAAAAACTGTTTTTT. Its translation: CSGIAGAGEKLFF. The chain couples TRBV29-1 to TRBJ1-4; perhaps TRBD1 as D (5 bases). V dropped 7 bases and J dropped 8 bases, with 17 bases sitting between them. Looked up from germline, CDR1 is SQVTM and CDR2 is ANQGSEA. The CDR3 sequence is 13 residues long.